The 26 T cell receptor beta chains given below trace back to one sample, sequenced in a study of OX40 agonist ivuxolimab in advanced cancers. This table comes from immunoSEQ multiplex PCR, and its TCRdb copy is limited to in-frame clones, with some not included. The sample yields tens of thousands of clones, approximately 85% seen once. Sample: CD4+ or CD8+ T cells sorted from blood, taken in a trial of the OX40 agonist ivuxolimab. The receptor source for this set is an adult with an advanced solid tumor such as melanoma, head and neck, liver or kidney cancer.

The chain has TRBV18 and TRBJ2-7, with TRBD1 identical over 10 bases. The V gene end was trimmed by 3 bases and the J gene end by 4 bases; junction bases not matched to a gene: 3. Germline loops: CDR1 KGHSH, CDR2 LQKENI. CDR3 length equals 14 residues. CDR3 coding DNA: TGTGCCAGCTCACCCGACAGGGGGCGGTACGAGCAGTACTTC. Its translation is CASSPDRGRYEQYF.

The chain combines TRBV27 with TRBJ1-4, with TRBD1 as a possible D gene (5 bases). The V end lost 0 bases, the J end lost 8 bases, and 16 bases lay between the germline ends. Germline CDR1 is MNHEY and CDR2 is SMNVEV (reference sequence). The CDR3 extends over 16 amino acids. CDR3 nucleotide sequence: TGTGCCAGCAGTTTATCCGGTGGGGGGTTTGTCGAAAAACTGTTTTTT. This encodes CASSLSGGGFVEKLFF. The complete variable domain, with remaining parts taken from reference TRBV27 and TRBJ1-4, reads EAQVTQNPRYLITVTGKKLTVTCSQNMNHEYMSWYRQDPGLGLRQIYYSMNVEVTDKGDVPEGYKVSRKEKRNFPLILESPSPNQTSLYFCASSLSGGGFVEKLFFGSGTQLSVL.

V usage is TRBV5-4 and J usage is TRBJ1-3, with TRBD1 matching over 8 bases. The CDR3 has 15 amino acids. Germline trimming cut 3 bases from V and 4 bases from J; bases unmatched to any gene: 6. Per germline, CDR1 SGHNT and CDR2 YYREEE (reference sequence). CDR3 in amino acids: CASSSKDRAGNTIYF. DNA of the CDR3: TGTGCCAGCAGCTCAAAGGACAGGGCGGGAAACACCATATATTTT.

The rearrangement joins TRBV18 to TRBJ2-7; TRBD2 matches at 12 bases. V lost 8 bases and J lost 1; bases outside the gene matches: 6. Germline CDR1 reads KGHSH; CDR2 reads LQKENI. CDR3 size: 15 residues. CDR3 amino acids: CASTRTSGNSYEQYF. The CDR3, as DNA: TGTGCCAGCACCAGGACTAGCGGGAATTCCTACGAGCAGTACTTC.

In the case of this clone: In the same sample, other DNA sequences code for this CDR3. This chain links TRBV6-5 with TRBJ2-3, with D uncertain. Trimming stripped 2 bases from V and 2 bases from J, with 5 bases between. Germline V gene lookup returns CDR1 MNHEY and CDR2 SVGAGI. The CDR3 loop spans 13 amino acids. CDR3 amino acids: CASSYTATDTQYF. Written as DNA, the CDR3 is TGTGCCAGCAGTTACACTGCCACAGATACGCAGTATTTT.

This clone was counted a single time. The chain combines TRBV30 with TRBJ2-2, with 7 bases fitting TRBD1. The V and J ends lost 3 bases and 7 bases, in that order; junction bases with no gene match: 2. Germline assignment: CDR1 GTSNPN and CDR2 SVGIG (reference sequence). The CDR3 consists of 12 residues. Here the CDR3 reads CAWRRDSGELFF. CDR3 DNA sequence: TGTGCCTGGAGACGGGACAGCGGGGAGCTGTTTTTT.

This chain uses TRBV7-3 with TRBJ2-1; D remains ambiguous. V dropped 7 bases and J dropped 0 bases, with 10 bases sitting between them. The germline gives CDR1 SGHTA, CDR2 FQGTGA. The CDR3 covers 14 residues. The DNA for the CDR3 is TGTGCCAGCACCCCTCACCTCTCCTACAATGAGCAGTTCTTC. Its translation is CASTPHLSYNEQFF.

This CDR3 reads CASSWRGLSVGELFF. CDR3 in DNA: TGTGCCAGCAGTTGGAGGGGGCTTTCGGTCGGGGAGCTGTTTTTT. The chain recombines TRBV6-5 with TRBJ2-2; D might be TRBD1 (7 bases). V lost 4 bases, J lost 7 bases, and 16 bases lay in between. Germline V lookup: CDR1 MNHEY, CDR2 SVGAGI. The CDR3 runs 15 residues.

This clone was detected a few times. This chain uses TRBV5-5 with TRBJ1-2; TRBD1 aligns across 7 bases. The V gene's germline CDR1 is SGHKS and CDR2 YYEKEE (reference sequence). The CDR3 covers 14 residues. V shed 4 bases, J shed 4 bases, and the junction held 7 bases outside the gene matches. CDR3 in amino acids: CASSRSGQLYGYTF. The CDR3 DNA reads as TGTGCCAGCAGCAGATCGGGACAGCTCTATGGCTACACCTTC.

This sequence joins TRBV30 and TRBJ2-7; D not resolved. The CDR3 spans 12 residues. Germline CDR1 is GTSNPN and CDR2 is SVGIG (reference sequence). Trimming pared 0 bases from V and 4 bases from J, leaving 7 bases between. Here the CDR3 DNA reads TGTGCCTGGAGTGTTTATTTTTACGAGCAGTACTTC. Translation: CAWSVYFYEQYF. Supplemented by reference TRBV30 and TRBJ2-7, the full variable domain reads SQTIHQWPATLVQPVGSPLSLECTVEGTSNPNLYWYRQAAGRGLQLLFYSVGIGQISSEVPQNLSASRPQDRQFILSSKKLLLSDSGFYLCAWSVYFYEQYFGPGTRLTVT.

CDR3: CASTQALTGTEAFF. The CDR3 nucleotides are TGTGCCAGCACCCAGGCGCTCACGGGCACTGAAGCTTTCTTT. The chain carries TRBV6-1 and TRBJ1-1; D ambiguous. The V gene's germline CDR1 is MNHNS and CDR2 SASEGT. V was cut by 7 bases and J by 4 bases, with 16 bases left in between. The CDR3 extends over 14 amino acids.

V gene TRBV28 combines with J gene TRBJ2-7, with a possible D match to TRBD2 (7 bases). CDR1 is MDHEN and CDR2 is SYDVKM in the germline V gene. The CDR3 loop spans 15 amino acids. Trimming pared 1 base from V and 7 bases from J, leaving 17 bases between. DNA for the CDR3: TGTGCCAGCAGTTTATTGGGGGTGGGAGGGACAGAGCAGTACGTC. It specifies CASSLLGVGGTEQYV.

This clone was picked up one time. The genes are TRBV28 and TRBJ2-3, with D unclear. CDR1 MDHEN and CDR2 SYDVKM come from the germline V gene. The CDR3 sequence is 14 residues long. V was trimmed by 8 bases and J by 0 bases, leaving 12 bases between them. The CDR3 coding sequence is TGTGCCAGCCTCACAAGAGCTAGCACAGATACGCAGTATTTT. Its translation is CASLTRASTDTQYF.

V usage is TRBV10-2 and J usage is TRBJ1-5; unclear D gene. The CDR3 contains 14 residues. The V end was cut by 4 bases, the J end by 2 bases, with 9 bases between. The germline V gene has CDR1 WSHSY and CDR2 SAAADI. The CDR3 protein is CASSGSGGNQPQHF. CDR3 nucleotide sequence: TGCGCCAGCAGTGGAAGTGGTGGCAATCAGCCCCAGCATTTT.

This chain connects TRBV27 to TRBJ1-1; tentative D call: TRBD1 (6 bases). This CDR3 contains 15 residues. Per germline, CDR1 MNHEY and CDR2 SMNVEV (reference sequence). Trimming removed 1 base from V and 4 bases from J, with 13 bases in between. The CDR3 loop is CASSLWGGASTEAFF. The CDR3 DNA sequence: TGTGCCAGCAGTTTATGGGGGGGGGCATCCACTGAAGCTTTCTTT.

This sequence joins TRBV5-5 and TRBJ1-2; no clear D. Trimming shortened V by 2 bases and J by 4 bases, and 6 bases separated the two germline ends. The CDR3 is 12 amino acids. CDR1 SGHKS and CDR2 YYEKEE come from the germline V gene (reference sequence). CDR3 nucleotides: TGTGCCAGCAGCTTTGATCTCTATGGCTACACCTTC. Translating gives CASSFDLYGYTF.

The J gene is TRBJ1-1, the V gene TRBV6-1; unclear D gene. Germline loops: CDR1 MNHNS, CDR2 SASEGT. V lost 3 bases and J lost 10, with 21 bases in between. The CDR3 runs to 15 residues. CDR3 in amino acids: CASSDGDFLGIGAFF. The CDR3 nucleotides read TGTGCCAGCAGTGACGGAGACTTCCTAGGGATCGGAGCTTTCTTT.

The chain is built from TRBV30 and TRBJ2-7, with unresolved D. The CDR3 loop spans 14 amino acids. Trimming took off 5 bases at V and 7 bases at J, with 21 bases between the two ends. From germline, CDR1 is GTSNPN and CDR2 SVGIG (reference sequence). The DNA for the CDR3 is TGTGCCTGGGGAGTGGGTGGGATCAGGCGGGAGCAGTACTTC. As protein: CAWGVGGIRREQYF. The complete variable domain, with remaining parts taken from reference TRBV30 and TRBJ2-7, reads SQTIHQWPATLVQPVGSPLSLECTVEGTSNPNLYWYRQAAGRGLQLLFYSVGIGQISSEVPQNLSASRPQDRQFILSSKKLLLSDSGFYLCAWGVGGIRREQYFGPGTRLTVT.

The chain recombines TRBV5-1 with TRBJ2-5; D gene ambiguous. The germline V and J ends were trimmed by 5 bases and 4 bases, with 9 bases remaining between them. The length of the CDR3 is 12 residues. CDR1 SGHRS and CDR2 YFSETQ come from the germline V gene. The CDR3 is CASRGQRETQYF. The CDR3 region has the DNA TGCGCCAGCAGAGGGCAACGAGAGACCCAGTACTTC.

The chain links TRBV27 to TRBJ2-7; 7 bases fit TRBD1. The CDR3 covers 16 residues. Looked up from germline, CDR1 is MNHEY and CDR2 is SMNVEV (reference sequence). V was pared by 6 bases and J by 4 bases, with 15 bases of the junction left unmatched. CDR3 in amino acids: CASRRQGPGQIYEQYF. The DNA of the CDR3 is TGTGCCAGCAGACGCCAGGGACCGGGACAGATTTACGAGCAGTACTTC.

The rearrangement uses TRBV13 and TRBJ1-4; 7 bases agree with TRBD1. The germline gives CDR1 PRHDT, CDR2 FYEKMQ (reference sequence). The CDR3 runs 16 residues. V shed 6 bases, J shed 6 bases, and the junction held 13 bases outside the gene matches. The CDR3 sequence: CASRFTQGQSDEKLFF. DNA for the CDR3: TGTGCCAGCAGATTTACCCAGGGACAGAGTGATGAAAAACTGTTTTTT.

The chain recombines TRBV5-6 with TRBJ2-7; D gene ambiguous. V lost 1 base to trimming and J lost 3 bases, with 11 bases between them. The germline V gene has CDR1 SGHDT and CDR2 YYEEEE. The CDR3 contains 14 residues. The CDR3 sequence is CASSLPPRFYEQYF. CDR3 coding DNA: TGTGCCAGCAGCTTGCCACCACGCTTCTACGAGCAGTACTTC.

The chain carries TRBV7-2 and TRBJ1-2; D may be TRBD1 (6 bases). The V end lost 5 bases, the J end lost 8 bases, and 15 bases lay between the germline ends. Germline V gene lookup returns CDR1 SGHTA and CDR2 FQGNSA. The CDR3 contains 13 residues. The CDR3 spells CASSRDKNAGYTF. CDR3 nucleotide sequence: TGTGCCAGCAGCCGGGACAAGAATGCAGGCTACACCTTC.

The chain couples TRBV28 to TRBJ1-4; the D gene is possibly TRBD1 (6 bases). Germline V gene sequence: CDR1 MDHEN, CDR2 SYDVKM. The V end was cut by 8 bases, the J end by 0 bases, with 10 bases between. The CDR3 extends over 14 amino acids. The CDR3 is CASGQTTTNEKLFF. The CDR3 DNA is TGTGCCAGCGGACAGACGACAACTAATGAAAAACTGTTTTTT.

A few counts support this clone. CDR3 protein: CASAFGETQYF. CDR3 sequence (DNA): TGTGCCAGCGCCTTCGGAGAGACCCAGTACTTC. The chain has TRBV7-9 and TRBJ2-5; D is ambiguous. This CDR3 comprises 11 residues. Trimming cost V 8 bases and J 4 bases, with 8 bases left between them. Germline values: CDR1 SEHNR, CDR2 FQNEAQ (reference sequence).

The V call is TRBV11-3, the J call TRBJ2-1; no clear D. CDR1 SGHNT and CDR2 YENEEA come from the germline V gene. With 1 base removed from V and 8 bases from J, the gap between germline ends came to 6 bases. The CDR3 is 12 residues long. The CDR3 protein is CASSLGRDEQFF. CDR3 DNA sequence: TGTGCCAGCAGCTTAGGTCGCGATGAGCAGTTCTTC. Full variable domain (missing parts from reference TRBV11-3 and TRBJ2-1): EAGVVQSPRYKIIEKKQPVAFWCNPISGHNTLYWYLQNLGQGPELLIRYENEEAVDDSQLPKDRFSAERLKGVDSTLKIQPAELGDSAVYLCASSLGRDEQFFGPGTRLTVL.